These 25 T cell receptor beta chains were sequenced from one sample in a study of T cell changes during pregnancy in multiple sclerosis. Method: immunoSEQ multiplex PCR; TCRdb's copy keeps in-frame clones and lacks some. This table has about 73,000 clones, roughly nine tenths appearing once. This specimen consisted of peripheral blood, obtained in the second trimester of pregnancy. The receptors were gathered from a female donor in good health, enrolled as a control in a pregnancy study.

V usage is TRBV6-5 and J usage is TRBJ2-1, with a tentative D call TRBD2 (6 bases). The CDR3 is 13 residues long. Per the germline V gene, CDR1 is MNHEY and CDR2 is SVGAGI. Trimming removed 8 bases from V and 2 bases from J, with 10 bases in between. Written as DNA, the CDR3 is TGTGCCAGCCAGAGACTAGCCTACAATGAGCAGTTCTTC. Translating it yields CASQRLAYNEQFF.

The chain carries TRBV29-1 and TRBJ2-3; D remains unclear. The CDR3 is made up of 12 amino acids. V was pared by 8 bases and J by 2 bases, with 11 bases between. Germline lookup yields CDR1 SQVTM and CDR2 ANQGSEA. The CDR3 DNA reads as TGCAGCACCGTGGCATACACAGATACGCAGTATTTT. Encoded protein: CSTVAYTDTQYF.

CDR3 protein: CASSLTGMNTEAFF. The CDR3 DNA follows: TGTGCCAGCAGCTTGACAGGGATGAACACTGAAGCTTTCTTT. The gene calls are TRBV5-6 and TRBJ1-1, with TRBD1 as a possible D gene (6 bases). CDR1 SGHDT and CDR2 YYEEEE come from the germline V gene. V dropped 1 base and J dropped 0 bases, with 7 bases sitting between them. The length of the CDR3 is 14 residues.

The CDR3: CASRPNRGPEQYF. Written as DNA, the CDR3 is TGTGCCAGCAGGCCGAACAGGGGTCCGGAGCAGTACTTC. V usage is TRBV28 and J usage is TRBJ2-7, with TRBD1 identical over 7 bases. The CDR3 has 13 amino acids. Per germline, CDR1 MDHEN and CDR2 SYDVKM. The V gene end was trimmed by 6 bases and the J gene end by 7 bases; junction bases not matched to a gene: 9.

The CDR3 sequence is CAWKGALNTIYF. The CDR3 coding sequence is TGTGCCTGGAAGGGGGCCTTGAACACCATATATTTT. The chain recombines TRBV30 with TRBJ1-3, with 7 bases that match TRBD1. The trim removed 4 bases at V and 7 bases at J, leaving 4 bases unmatched. Germline assignment: CDR1 GTSNPN and CDR2 SVGIG (reference sequence). There are 12 residues in the CDR3.

The CDR3 is CASSQTGRNEQFF. CDR3 nucleotides: TGTGCCAGCTCACAGACAGGGAGGAATGAGCAGTTCTTC. The chain couples TRBV18 to TRBJ2-1; D is possibly TRBD1 (7 bases). V was cut by 4 bases and J by 7 bases, with 11 bases left in between. The CDR3 covers 13 residues. In germline, CDR1 is KGHSH, CDR2 LQKENI.

The rearrangement links TRBV5-6 to TRBJ1-3, with a tentative D call TRBD1 (5 bases). V shed 2 bases and J shed 0 bases, with 9 bases lying between them. Germline V gene lookup returns CDR1 SGHDT and CDR2 YYEEEE. The CDR3 consists of 15 residues. In nucleotides, the CDR3 is TGTGCCAGCAGCTTTGACAGCGTCTCTGGAAACACCATATATTTT. Translating it yields CASSFDSVSGNTIYF.

This clone was counted a single time. This sequence joins TRBV14 and TRBJ1-4, with TRBD1 as a possible D gene (5 bases). CDR1 and CDR2 from the germline V gene are SGHDN and FVKESK. V was clipped by 1 base and J by 6 bases, with 9 bases between them. The CDR3 covers 14 residues. CDR3 in amino acids: CASSQASGYEKLFF. As DNA, the CDR3 is TGTGCCAGCAGCCAAGCCTCAGGGTATGAAAAACTGTTTTTT.

The chain couples TRBV9 to TRBJ2-1, with TRBD1 as a possible D gene (8 bases). Looked up from germline, CDR1 is SGDLS and CDR2 is YYNGEE. CDR3 length equals 18 residues. Trimming stripped 0 bases from V and 8 bases from J, with 24 bases between. The CDR3 coding sequence is TGTGCCAGCAGCGTAGTTGGCGATCGGCAGGGGGCGGGGGATGAGCAGTTCTTC. Its translation is CASSVVGDRQGAGDEQFF. The full variable domain, rest sourced from reference TRBV9 and TRBJ2-1, is DSGVTQTPKHLITATGQRVTLRCSPRSGDLSVYWYQQSLDQGLQFLIQYYNGEERAKGNILERFSAQQFPDLHSELNLSSLELGDSALYFCASSVVGDRQGAGDEQFFGPGTRLTVL.

The V and J genes are TRBV27 and TRBJ2-1, with 9 bases aligning to TRBD2. This CDR3 has 15 amino acids. Germline values: CDR1 MNHEY, CDR2 SMNVEV (reference sequence). J lost 4 bases, V lost 8 bases, and 9 bases had no gene match. Here the CDR3 DNA reads TGTGCCAGCGGGGCTAGCGGGAACTCTTACAATGAGCAGTTCTTC. Translating gives CASGASGNSYNEQFF.

By frequency in the sample, this clone is medium-sized. This rearrangement joins TRBV11-2 to TRBJ1-6; D may be TRBD1 (5 bases). V lost 5 bases and J 0 bases, leaving 11 bases between the germline ends. The germline V gene has CDR1 SGHAT and CDR2 FQNNGV. The CDR3 runs to 16 residues. The CDR3 DNA follows: TGTGCCAGCAGCGGGGGGTTCAGCTCCTATAATTCACCCCTCCACTTT. It specifies CASSGGFSSYNSPLHF.

The V and J genes are TRBV7-2 and TRBJ1-6; D uncertain. V was cut by 7 bases and J by 4 bases, with 14 bases left in between. Germline assignment: CDR1 SGHTA and CDR2 FQGNSA. The CDR3 spans 15 residues. CDR3 nucleotides: TGTGCCAGCACCCGAGGTCAGCTTTATAATTCACCCCTCCACTTT. This encodes CASTRGQLYNSPLHF.

This clone was seen a handful of times. V and J are TRBV4-1 and TRBJ2-3; 7 positions agree with TRBD1. Germline V gives CDR1 MGHRA, CDR2 YSYEKL. This CDR3 has 17 amino acids. The J segment lost 0 bases and the V segment lost 5 bases, leaving 11 bases of the junction unmatched. CDR3 protein: CASSSRPGQTSTDTQYF. The CDR3 region has the DNA TGCGCCAGCAGCTCTCGACCGGGACAGACAAGCACAGATACGCAGTATTTT.

This clone was seen only a few times. The rearrangement joins TRBV30 to TRBJ1-1; 9 bases align to TRBD1. J lost 5 bases, V lost 4 bases, and 5 bases had no gene match. CDR1 and CDR2 (germline): GTSNPN, SVGIG (reference sequence). CDR3 length: 13 amino acids. The CDR3 nucleotides read TGTGCCTGGAATGGGACAGGGATGACTGAAGCTTTCTTT. Residues: CAWNGTGMTEAFF.

This chain joins TRBV5-1 and TRBJ1-5; tentative D call: TRBD1 (6 bases). CDR3 length: 15 amino acids. V dropped 4 bases and J dropped 5 bases, with 16 bases sitting between them. The germline gives CDR1 SGHRS, CDR2 YFSETQ. The CDR3 DNA reads as TGCGCCAGCAGCCTAACCACAGGGTGGCATCAGCCCCAGCATTTT. It specifies CASSLTTGWHQPQHF.

The chain is built from TRBV18 and TRBJ1-5; D possibly corresponds to TRBD1 (6 bases). Germline loops: CDR1 KGHSH, CDR2 LQKENI. The CDR3 consists of 15 residues. V lost 2 bases and J lost 1, with 9 bases in between. CDR3 bases: TGTGCCAGCTCACCATCCCAGGGGAGCAATCAGCCCCAGCATTTT. Translated: CASSPSQGSNQPQHF.

This chain joins TRBV9 and TRBJ1-3; 8 bases match TRBD1. This CDR3 has 16 amino acids. The J segment lost 0 bases and the V segment lost 4 bases, leaving 6 bases of the junction unmatched. In germline, CDR1 is SGDLS, CDR2 YYNGEE. The CDR3 reads CASSLGTGHSGNTIYF. The CDR3 DNA follows: TGTGCCAGCAGCCTAGGGACAGGTCACTCTGGAAACACCATATATTTT.

V usage is TRBV4-3 and J usage is TRBJ1-4; D is undetermined. The germline gives CDR1 LGHNA, CDR2 YSLEER. The CDR3 loop spans 16 amino acids. The V and J ends lost 2 bases and 0 bases respectively, with 10 bases between them. CDR3 region: CASSQLPYATNEKLFF. The DNA for the CDR3 is TGCGCCAGCAGCCAACTCCCGTATGCAACTAATGAAAAACTGTTTTTT.

The genes are TRBV2 and TRBJ1-1; TRBD1 aligns across 9 bases. CDR3 length: 13 amino acids. The J segment lost 7 bases and the V segment lost 7 bases, leaving 7 bases of the junction unmatched. The germline gives CDR1 SNHLY, CDR2 FYNNEI. The CDR3 sequence is CASTWDRENEAFF. As DNA, the CDR3 is TGTGCCAGCACTTGGGACAGGGAAAATGAAGCTTTCTTT.

The CDR3 DNA follows: TGTGCCAGCAGCGGGGTGACTAGCGGGGTAACAGATACGCAGTATTTT. It translates to CASSGVTSGVTDTQYF. V and J are TRBV9 and TRBJ2-3; 11 positions match TRBD2. The CDR3 loop spans 16 amino acids. Losses at the gene ends were 3 bases for V and 3 bases for J; bases not matched to a gene: 6. From germline, CDR1 is SGDLS and CDR2 YYNGEE. The entire variable domain, with the rest obtained from reference TRBV9 and TRBJ2-3, is as follows: DSGVTQTPKHLITATGQRVTLRCSPRSGDLSVYWYQQSLDQGLQFLIQYYNGEERAKGNILERFSAQQFPDLHSELNLSSLELGDSALYFCASSGVTSGVTDTQYFGPGTRLTVL.

This clone was detected a few times. The chain joins TRBV5-1 to TRBJ1-1; D is perhaps TRBD1 (6 bases). Trimming shortened V by 4 bases and J by 0 bases, and 10 bases separated the two germline ends. Germline CDR1 and CDR2: SGHRS and YFSETQ. The CDR3 spans 14 residues. As DNA, the CDR3 is TGCGCCAGCAGCACAGGGACCGTGAACACTGAAGCTTTCTTT. Residues: CASSTGTVNTEAFF.

The V call is TRBV25-1, the J call TRBJ1-1; D ambiguous. The CDR3 consists of 13 residues. Germline CDR1 and CDR2: MGHDK and SYGVNS. V was shortened by 4 bases and J by 7 bases, with 13 bases between the two germline ends. The CDR3 region has the DNA TGTGCCAGCAGTGTACCGGGAGTAAGTGAAGCTTTCTTT. Its protein is CASSVPGVSEAFF.

The J gene is TRBJ2-2, the V gene TRBV27; the D gene is possibly TRBD1 (5 bases). CDR1 and CDR2 (germline): MNHEY, SMNVEV (reference sequence). The CDR3 extends over 13 amino acids. V gave up 2 bases and J gave up 6 bases, with 7 bases separating them. CDR3 sequence reads: CASSLEGAGELFF. In DNA form, the CDR3 reads TGTGCCAGCAGTTTAGAAGGGGCCGGGGAGCTGTTTTTT.

This clone showed up just once. The chain is built from TRBV4-3 and TRBJ2-1, with 11 bases aligning to TRBD1. In germline, CDR1 is LGHNA, CDR2 YSLEER. The CDR3 runs to 15 residues. With 5 bases clipped from V and 9 bases from J, the junction kept 9 bases outside the gene matches. CDR3 DNA sequence: TGCGCCAGCAGCTTACTAGGACAGGGGGCGGGTGAGCAGTTCTTC. Amino acid sequence: CASSLLGQGAGEQFF.

The V and J genes are TRBV7-8 and TRBJ2-7; 7 nucleotides agree with TRBD1. The CDR3 is 13 residues long. Losses at the gene ends were 1 base for V and 4 bases for J; bases not matched to a gene: 1. Germline CDR1 and CDR2: SGHVS and FQNEAQ. The DNA of the CDR3 is TGTGCCAGCAGCTTAGACAGGGGATACGAGCAGTACTTC. Translating it yields CASSLDRGYEQYF.